This T cell receptor (beta chain) was captured by sequencing in a study of Ad26.COV2.S vaccination and SARS-CoV-2 variants. Sample treatment: roughly 20 received Ad26.COV2.S at low or high dose, single or two shots; roughly five received placebo; per-sample allocation not given. Sampling happened 63 days after the first vaccine or placebo injection. Participants' vaccine, an Ad26 vector, delivered Wuhan-strain SARS-CoV-2 spike. Germline V lookup: CDR1 SNHLY, CDR2 FYNNEI. V shed 2 bases and J shed 2 bases, with 10 bases lying between them. This CDR3 is 15 amino acids long. This table comes from immunoSEQ multiplex PCR, and its TCRdb copy is limited to in-frame clones, with some not included. The table includes 450,000 to 550,000 clones, 89% detected once.

This clonotype originated in a person aged 18-65 years who received the Ad26.COV2.S COVID-19 vaccine or a placebo. The sequencing used peripheral blood, collected in a trial of Ad26.COV2.S vaccine versus placebo. This rearrangement joins TRBV2 to TRBJ2-1; perhaps TRBD1 as D (5 bases). The CDR3 here is CASSEQGTPYNEQFF. CDR3 in DNA: TGTGCCAGCAGTGAACAGGGTACCCCCTACAATGAGCAGTTCTTC.